This TCR beta chain was identified in a study of blood T cell repertoires in COVID-19. Study-wide background: Specimens from acute and convalescent COVID-19 originated in the United States, Italy and Spain. In each case, the material was cDNA or gDNA derived from T cells, B-cell-depleted T cells, or PBMCs.

This table comes from immunoSEQ multiplex PCR, and its TCRdb copy is limited to in-frame clones, with some not included. The repertoire holds approximately 100,000 clones, with roughly 92% as singletons. Germline CDR1 and CDR2: KGHSH and LQKENI. Trimming took 3 bases from V and 5 from J, leaving 8 bases between them. CDR3 length: 12 residues. The J gene is TRBJ2-7, the V gene TRBV18; TRBD1 is a possible D gene (6 bases). The sequence was obtained from a man between 65 and 80 years old with acute or convalescent COVID-19. The sequencing sample was made of peripheral blood. CDR3 in DNA: TGTGCCAGCTCACCGGACAGCAACGAGCAGTACTTC. Translation gives CASSPDSNEQYF.